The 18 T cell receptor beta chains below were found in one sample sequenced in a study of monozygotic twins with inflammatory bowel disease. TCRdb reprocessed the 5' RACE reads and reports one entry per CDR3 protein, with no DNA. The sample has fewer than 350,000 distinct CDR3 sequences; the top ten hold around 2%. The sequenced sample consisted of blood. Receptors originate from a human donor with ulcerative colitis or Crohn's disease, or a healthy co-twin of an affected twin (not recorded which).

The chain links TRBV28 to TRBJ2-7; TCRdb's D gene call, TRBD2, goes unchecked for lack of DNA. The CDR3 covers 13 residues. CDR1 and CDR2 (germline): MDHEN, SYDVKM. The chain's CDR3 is CASMAGARGEQYF.

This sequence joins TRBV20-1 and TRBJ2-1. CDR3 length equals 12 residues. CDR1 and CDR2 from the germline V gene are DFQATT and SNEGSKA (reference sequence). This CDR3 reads CSASLIPSEQFF.

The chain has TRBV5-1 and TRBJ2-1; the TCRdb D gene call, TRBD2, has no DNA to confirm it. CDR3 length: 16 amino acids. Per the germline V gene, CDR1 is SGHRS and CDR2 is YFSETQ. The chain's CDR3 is CASDATSGSIPNEQFF.

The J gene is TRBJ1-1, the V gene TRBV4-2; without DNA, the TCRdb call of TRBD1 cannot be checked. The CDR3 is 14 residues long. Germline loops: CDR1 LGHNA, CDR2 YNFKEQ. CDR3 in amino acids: CASSEAGQNTEAFF.

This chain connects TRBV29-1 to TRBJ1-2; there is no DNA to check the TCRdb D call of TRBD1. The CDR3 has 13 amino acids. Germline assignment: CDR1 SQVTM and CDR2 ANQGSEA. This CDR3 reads CSVDPRRGYGYTF.

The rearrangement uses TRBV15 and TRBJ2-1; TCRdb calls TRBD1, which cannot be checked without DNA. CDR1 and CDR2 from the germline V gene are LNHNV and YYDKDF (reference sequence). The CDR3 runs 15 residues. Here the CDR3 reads CATNRGTGGINEQFF.

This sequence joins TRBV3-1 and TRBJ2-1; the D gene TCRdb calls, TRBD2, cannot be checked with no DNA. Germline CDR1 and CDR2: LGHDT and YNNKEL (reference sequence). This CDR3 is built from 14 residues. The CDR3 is CASSPMGGAGMGFF.

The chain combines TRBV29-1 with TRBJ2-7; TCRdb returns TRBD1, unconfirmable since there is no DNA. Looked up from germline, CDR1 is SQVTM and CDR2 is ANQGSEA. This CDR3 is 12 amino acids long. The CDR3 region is CSVGGQGYEQYF.

This CDR3 reads CASSPQGSEKLFF. The chain couples TRBV7-2 to TRBJ1-4; the TRBD1 assignment by TCRdb is unverifiable without DNA. CDR1 and CDR2 from the germline V gene are SGHTA and FQGNSA. There are 13 residues in the CDR3.

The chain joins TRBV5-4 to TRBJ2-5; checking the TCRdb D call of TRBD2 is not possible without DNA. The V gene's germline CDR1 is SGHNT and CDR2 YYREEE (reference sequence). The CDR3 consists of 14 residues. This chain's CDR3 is CASSLAGLAETQYF.

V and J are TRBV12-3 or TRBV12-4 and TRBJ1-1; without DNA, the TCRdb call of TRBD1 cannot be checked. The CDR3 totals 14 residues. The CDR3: CASRLGREYTEAFF.

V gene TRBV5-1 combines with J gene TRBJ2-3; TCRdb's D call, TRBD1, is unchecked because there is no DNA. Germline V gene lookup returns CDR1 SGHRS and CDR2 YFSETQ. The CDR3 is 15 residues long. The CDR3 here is CASSTYGQATGTQYF.

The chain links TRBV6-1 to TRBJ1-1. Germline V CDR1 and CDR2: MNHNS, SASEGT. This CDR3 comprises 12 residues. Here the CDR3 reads CASSEPQRGAFF.

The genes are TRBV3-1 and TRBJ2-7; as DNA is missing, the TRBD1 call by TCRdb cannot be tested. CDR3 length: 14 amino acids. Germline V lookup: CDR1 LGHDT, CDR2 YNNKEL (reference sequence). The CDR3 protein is CASSRSGQGYEQYF.

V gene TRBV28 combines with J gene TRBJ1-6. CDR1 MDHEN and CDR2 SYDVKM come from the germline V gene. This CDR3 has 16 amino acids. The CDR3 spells CASSLLPSSYNSPLHF.

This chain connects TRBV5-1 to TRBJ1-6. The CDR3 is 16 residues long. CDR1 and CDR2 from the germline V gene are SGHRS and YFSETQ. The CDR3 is CASSLAEGSNDSPLHF.

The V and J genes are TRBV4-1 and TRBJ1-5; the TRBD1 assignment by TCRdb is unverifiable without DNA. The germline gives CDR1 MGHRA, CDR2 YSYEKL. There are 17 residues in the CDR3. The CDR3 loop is CASSQGQGGFSNQPQHF.

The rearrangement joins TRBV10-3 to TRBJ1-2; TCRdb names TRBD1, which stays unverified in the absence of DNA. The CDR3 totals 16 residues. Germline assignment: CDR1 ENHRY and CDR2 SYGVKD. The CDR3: CAISMTGAIVLAGYTF.